A selection of T cell receptor beta chains follows, all from one sample in a study of radiation and T cells in renal cell carcinoma. Produced via immunoSEQ multiplex PCR; TCRdb's table is partial and in-frame only. The table lists about 130,000 clones, roughly four fifths of them singletons. The source material was blood, sampled from a patient whose treatment included radiotherapy and nephrectomy. The receptor source for this set is a woman between 55 and 75 years old with renal cell carcinoma. CDR3s include the opening cysteine and the closing phenylalanine or tryptophan. D genes are given only for firm matches. Not every row has a clone size; where given, it reads once, few, many or a size class.

j_call: TRBJ1-2
clone_size: .
d_call: .
v_call: TRBV29-1
cdr3_aa: CSVEESHYLGAGGYTF
cdr3_nt: TGCAGCGTTGAAGAGAGCCATTACCTGGGCGCGGGTGGCTACACCTTC

j_call: TRBJ1-2
clone_size: many
d_call: .
v_call: TRBV2
cdr3_aa: CASSDREARDYGYTF
cdr3_nt: TGTGCCAGCAGTGACCGGGAGGCGAGGGACTATGGCTACACCTTC

j_call: TRBJ2-5
clone_size: .
d_call: TRBD2
v_call: TRBV11-2
cdr3_aa: CASIAGDGETQYF
cdr3_nt: TGTGCCAGCATAGCGGGAGATGGAGAGACCCAGTACTTC

j_call: TRBJ1-5
clone_size: .
d_call: .
v_call: TRBV10-2
cdr3_aa: CASSESPLGPQHF
cdr3_nt: TGCGCCAGCAGTGAGTCCCCCTTAGGGCCCCAGCATTTT

j_call: TRBJ2-5
clone_size: .
d_call: .
v_call: TRBV7-8
cdr3_aa: CASSAQVQETQYF
cdr3_nt: TGTGCCAGCAGCGCACAGGTACAAGAGACCCAGTACTTC

j_call: TRBJ1-1
clone_size: .
d_call: TRBD1
v_call: TRBV4-1
cdr3_aa: CASSPYRGNTEAFF
cdr3_nt: TGCGCCAGCAGCCCATACAGGGGGAACACTGAAGCTTTCTTT

j_call: TRBJ2-7
clone_size: few
d_call: .
v_call: TRBV29-1
cdr3_aa: CSVRDGEQYF
cdr3_nt: TGCAGCGTCCGGGACGGCGAGCAGTACTTC

j_call: TRBJ1-5
clone_size: .
d_call: .
v_call: TRBV15
cdr3_aa: CATSPQENQPQHF
cdr3_nt: TGTGCCACCAGTCCACAGGAGAATCAGCCCCAGCATTTT

j_call: TRBJ2-7
clone_size: .
d_call: .
v_call: TRBV7-9
cdr3_aa: CASSPRQKKVYEQYF
cdr3_nt: TGTGCCAGCAGCCCTCGACAGAAAAAGGTCTACGAGCAGTACTTC

j_call: TRBJ2-3
clone_size: .
d_call: .
v_call: TRBV4-3
cdr3_aa: CASSQRWVAVNTQYF
cdr3_nt: TGCGCCAGCAGCCAGCGTTGGGTAGCGGTTAATACGCAGTATTTT

j_call: TRBJ1-2
clone_size: .
d_call: .
v_call: TRBV5-1
cdr3_aa: CASSLGAGEVYGYTF
cdr3_nt: TGCGCCAGCAGCTTGGGGGCAGGGGAAGTGTATGGCTACACCTTC

j_call: TRBJ2-3
clone_size: .
d_call: TRBD2
v_call: TRBV4-1
cdr3_aa: CASSRAWGGGTDTQYF
cdr3_nt: TGCGCCAGCAGCCGGGCCTGGGGGGGTGGCACAGATACGCAGTATTTT

j_call: TRBJ2-5
clone_size: .
d_call: .
v_call: TRBV5-6
cdr3_aa: CASSLSGQGPLQETQYF
cdr3_nt: TGTGCCAGCAGCTTGTCGGGTCAGGGACCGCTCCAAGAGACCCAGTACTTC

j_call: TRBJ1-4
clone_size: .
d_call: .
v_call: TRBV19
cdr3_aa: CASSNPLGGPGTNEKLFF
cdr3_nt: TGTGCCAGTAGTAACCCCCTCGGGGGACCTGGGACTAATGAAAAACTGTTTTTT

j_call: TRBJ1-2
clone_size: .
d_call: TRBD1
v_call: TRBV6-6
cdr3_aa: CASNTRTGGAVSYTF
cdr3_nt: TGTGCCAGCAATACACGGACAGGGGGCGCGGTTAGCTACACCTTC

j_call: TRBJ2-7
clone_size: .
d_call: .
v_call: TRBV29-1
cdr3_aa: CSAHRGYEQYF
cdr3_nt: TGCAGCGCCCACCGGGGCTACGAGCAGTACTTC

j_call: TRBJ1-2
clone_size: .
d_call: TRBD1
v_call: TRBV4-1
cdr3_aa: CASSQGDRGVGGYTF
cdr3_nt: TGCGCCAGCAGCCAAGGGGACAGGGGAGTGGGCGGCTACACCTTC

j_call: TRBJ1-2
clone_size: .
d_call: .
v_call: TRBV28
cdr3_aa: CASSTGLSNYGYTF
cdr3_nt: TGTGCCAGCAGTACGGGTTTATCTAACTATGGCTACACCTTC

j_call: TRBJ2-2
clone_size: .
d_call: TRBD1
v_call: TRBV7-2
cdr3_aa: CASSTRGGSLSGELFF
cdr3_nt: TGTGCCAGCAGCACTAGAGGGGGCTCCTTATCCGGGGAGCTGTTTTTT

j_call: TRBJ2-7
clone_size: .
d_call: .
v_call: TRBV21-1
cdr3_aa: CASSKAALTSEFSYEQYF
cdr3_nt: TGTGCCAGCAGCAAAGCGGCCTTAACTAGCGAATTCTCCTACGAGCAGTACTTC